Presented here are 13 T cell receptor beta chains from one specimen sequenced in a study of T cells in Graves' hyperthyroidism and ophthalmopathy. Template material for amplifying TCR beta CDR3 regions consisted of RNA transcripts. The HTBI set primed first-round TCR CDR3 RT-PCR. TCRdb used MiXCR to reprocess the multiplex PCR reads, holding one entry per CDR3 protein. This repertoire shows about 720,000 distinct CDR3 sequences, 15% to 20% found once; its top ten account for under 8.5%. Input material: blood. The receptors originated from a man between 18 and 29 years old with Graves' hyperthyroidism.

This clonotype came up a few times. This chain links TRBV5-5 with TRBJ2-2; 9 positions match TRBD2. V lost 4 bases, J lost 4 bases, and 8 bases stayed unmatched. Germline V gives CDR1 SGHKS, CDR2 YYEKEE (reference sequence). The CDR3 loop spans 16 amino acids. CDR3 nucleotides: TGTGCCAGCAGCCTGGGATCAGCGGGAGGCACCGGGGAGCTGTTTTTT. It yields the protein CASSLGSAGGTGELFF.

The chain carries TRBV19 and TRBJ2-2; no definite D call. This CDR3 region has 16 residues. V dropped 2 bases and J dropped 1 base, with 11 bases sitting between them. CDR1 is LNHDA and CDR2 is SQIVND in the germline V gene (reference sequence). The DNA for the CDR3 is TGTGCCAGTAGTATAACGGTGGGTTGGAACACCGGGGAGCTGTTTTTT. It specifies CASSITVGWNTGELFF.

The V and J genes are TRBV6-1 and TRBJ2-7; D gene uncertain. Looked up from germline, CDR1 is MNHNS and CDR2 is SASEGT. The CDR3 covers 14 residues. The V gene lost 5 bases and the J gene lost 2 bases, with 13 bases spanning the gap. CDR3 DNA: TGTGCCAGCAGTTTGGGTCAGTCCGCCTACGAGCAGTACTTC. This gives the protein CASSLGQSAYEQYF.

J is TRBJ2-2 and V is TRBV7-3; D possibly corresponds to TRBD2 (5 bases). Germline CDR1 reads SGHTA; CDR2 reads FQGTGA. Trimming shortened V by 0 bases and J by 6 bases, and 8 bases separated the two germline ends. This CDR3 is 14 amino acids long. The CDR3 DNA sequence: TGTGCCAGCAGCTTAACCTCTAGCCCCGGGGAGCTGTTTTTT. Its protein product is CASSLTSSPGELFF.

This clonotype was counted between two and nine times. This may be a read error: a much more frequent sequence differs by one nucleotide. The chain has TRBV28 and TRBJ1-5, with D possibly TRBD1 on 5 matching bases. The CDR3 is made up of 15 amino acids. The V and J ends lost 3 bases and 1 base respectively, with 10 bases between them. Germline V gene sequence: CDR1 MDHEN, CDR2 SYDVKM. CDR3 nucleotide sequence: TGTGCCAGCAGTTTCCCAGGGCCCAGCAATCAGCCCCAGCATTTT. Protein product: CASSFPGPSNQPQHF.

The J gene is TRBJ2-7, the V gene TRBV2, with 8 bases aligning to TRBD2. CDR1 is SNHLY, CDR2 FYNNEI, per germline. V was pared by 6 bases and J by 2 bases, with 6 bases of the junction left unmatched. The CDR3 contains 14 residues. The CDR3 is CASSGASGPYEQYF. CDR3 DNA: TGTGCCAGCAGCGGGGCTAGCGGGCCCTACGAGCAGTACTTC.

This clonotype appeared many times. The chain couples TRBV28 to TRBJ2-7; D uncertain. From germline, CDR1 is MDHEN and CDR2 SYDVKM. V gave up 10 bases and J gave up 6 bases, with 22 bases separating them. The CDR3 covers 14 residues. Here the CDR3 reads CAITPRAHSGEQYF. The CDR3 coding sequence is TGTGCCATCACCCCTCGGGCCCATAGTGGCGAGCAGTACTTC.

This chain links TRBV12-3 or TRBV12-4 with TRBJ2-2; D uncertain. V dropped 3 bases and J dropped 2 bases, with 10 bases sitting between them. The CDR3 totals 15 residues. Here the CDR3 DNA reads TGTGCCAGCAGTTTGCGTTTTAAAAACACCGGGGAGCTGTTTTTT. Translation: CASSLRFKNTGELFF.

The chain joins TRBV6-2 or TRBV6-3 to TRBJ2-1, with 7 bases lining up with TRBD2. Unmatched junction bases numbered 4, after V lost 8 bases and J lost 0 bases. CDR1 and CDR2 from the germline V gene are MNHEY and SVGEGT. CDR3 length equals 14 residues. Here the CDR3 DNA reads TGTGCCAGCGAAGCGGGAAGCTCCTACAATGAGCAGTTCTTC. This sequence encodes CASEAGSSYNEQFF.

This clonotype was seen many times. This rearrangement joins TRBV30 to TRBJ2-1; the D is unclear. The CDR3 sequence is 15 residues long. Germline V CDR1 and CDR2: GTSNPN, SVGIG (reference sequence). V was pared by 7 bases and J by 2 bases, with 18 bases between. CDR3 protein: CASQAVETTYNEQFF. The CDR3, as DNA: TGTGCCTCCCAGGCAGTGGAAACTACCTACAATGAGCAGTTCTTC.

This clonotype came up a few times. This sequence joins TRBV19 and TRBJ2-7, with 9 bases that match TRBD1. The CDR3 covers 15 residues. V was pared by 7 bases and J by 4 bases, with 11 bases of the junction left unmatched. CDR1 LNHDA and CDR2 SQIVND come from the germline V gene (reference sequence). CDR3 in DNA: TGTGCCAGTACCAAAACGGGGACAGGGACTTACGAGCAGTACTTC. It is translated as CASTKTGTGTYEQYF.

Remarks on this clonotype: A much larger clone lies a single base off, so this may be a read error. The V and J genes are TRBV12-3 or TRBV12-4 and TRBJ1-1; the D is unclear. Trimming pared 7 bases from V and 4 bases from J, leaving 10 bases between. The CDR3 consists of 12 residues. In DNA, the CDR3 is TGTGCCAGCACCCGGACGGGCACTGAAGCTTTCTTT. As protein: CASTRTGTEAFF.

The chain employs TRBV3-1 and TRBJ1-2; D is perhaps TRBD1 (5 bases). Germline lookup yields CDR1 LGHDT and CDR2 YNNKEL (reference sequence). This CDR3 contains 14 residues. Trimming removed 6 bases at V and 4 bases at J, with 15 bases between. The CDR3 sequence: CASSQGEAAYGYTF. In nucleotides, the CDR3 is TGTGCCAGCAGTCAGGGAGAAGCAGCCTATGGCTACACCTTC.